This T cell receptor beta chain was recovered during a study of blood T cell repertoires in COVID-19. Study information: Sites in the United States, Italy and Spain provided acute and convalescent COVID-19 samples. Sources were T cells, B-cell-depleted T cells, or PBMCs; the material itself was cDNA or gDNA.

Authors' methods: Nucleated cell counts were estimated from reference gene primer amplification. The data were produced by immunoSEQ multiplex PCR, yet TCRdb's version contains in-frame clones alone and is incomplete. That table furnishes V, J and clone size, whereas the DNA furnished D and trimming. The sample lists about 210,000 clones, about 86% occurring once. V was clipped by 7 bases and J by 8 bases, with 14 bases between them. There are 13 residues in the CDR3. CDR1 is SNHLY, CDR2 FYNNEI, per germline. Cohort assignment relied on participant-reported clinical history. The material sequenced was PBMCs or T cells enriched from blood (not recorded which). The TCR was taken from a woman between 40 and 55 years old with acute COVID-19. This chain connects TRBV2 to TRBJ1-4; D ambiguous. CDR3 amino acids: CASNGNGVEKLFF. The CDR3 region has the DNA TGTGCCAGCAACGGGAACGGCGTAGAAAAACTGTTTTTT. Using reference TRBV2 and TRBJ1-4 for the parts outside the CDR3, the full variable domain is EPEVTQTPSHQVTQMGQEVILRCVPISNHLYFYWYRQILGQKVEFLVSFYNNEISEKSEIFDDQFSVERPDGSNFTLKIRSTKLEDSAMYFCASNGNGVEKLFFGSGTQLSVL.